Sequencing of this T cell receptor beta chain was carried out in a study of shared clonotypes between healthy human individuals. Turning to the study itself: Donor ages ranged 18 to 49 years: a couple of women, a few men. Three plates were used per donor for CD4 naive, three for CD4 memory, two for CD8 naive and one for CD8 memory. Study results and limitations: Unshared clonotypes carried lower generation probabilities than those common to all four donors.

Profiled with immunoSEQ multiplex PCR; TCRdb holds only in-frame clones, not every one. Of about 2 million clones listed, about 95% are singletons. Healthy HIV-negative adults with no recent acute infections or vaccinations were recruited as donors. Trimming removed 3 bases from V and 8 bases from J, with 14 bases in between. There are 13 residues in the CDR3. Germline lookup yields CDR1 SGDLS and CDR2 YYNGEE. A note on this clone: Its antigen remains unknown.

The clonotype was recovered from a young man in good health. V usage is TRBV9 and J usage is TRBJ1-2, with no clear D. Source material: naive CD4+ T cells sorted from blood. Sample subset: CD45RA+ positively selected. CDR3 sequence: CASSARLEGGYTF. The CDR3 region has the DNA TGTGCCAGCAGCGCCCGACTCGAAGGGGGCTACACCTTC.